These T cell receptor beta chains were read from a single sample in a study of blood T cell repertoires in COVID-19. Profiling relied on immunoSEQ multiplex PCR, and the TCRdb table lists in-frame clones only, not all of them. The data contain about 200,000 clones, about 85% of them singletons. The specimen sequenced was peripheral blood. The receptors were gathered from a man aged 55-75 years with COVID-19, enrolled during active disease. Both conserved end residues are part of each CDR3. Each record gives: V gene, J gene, D gene, clone size, CDR3 DNA, CDR3 protein. A D gene is named only where the DNA matches it firmly. Rows may omit the clone size; those that give it use once, few, many or a size class.

>TRBV15|TRBJ1-6|NA|NA
TGTGCCACCAGTATCACGGGACACCGGAATTCACCCCTCCACTTT
CATSITGHRNSPLHF
>TRBV3-1/TRBV3-2|TRBJ1-2|TRBD1|NA
TGTGCCAGCAGCCCCGGGACAGGGGACTATGGCTACACCTTC
CASSPGTGDYGYTF
>TRBV12-3/TRBV12-4|TRBJ1-6|NA|NA
TGTGCCAGCAGTTTTGGAGGGACACCCCTCCACTTT
CASSFGGTPLHF
>TRBV7-9|TRBJ1-2|TRBD1|NA
TGTGCCAGCAGCTCGAAGGGGGCGACAGACTATGGCTACACCTTC
CASSSKGATDYGYTF
>TRBV28|TRBJ2-1|NA|NA
TGTGCCAGCAGTTTATGGAGGGGAGGAAATGAGCAGTTCTTC
CASSLWRGGNEQFF
>TRBV28|TRBJ1-4|TRBD1|NA
TGTGCCAGCAGTACACCCTTAGGACAGGGGGCCGGAAAACTGTTTTTT
CASSTPLGQGAGKLFF
>TRBV5-8|TRBJ1-2|TRBD1|NA
TGTGCCAGCAGCCCTGACAGGGTGTATGGCTACACCTTC
CASSPDRVYGYTF
>TRBV11-2|TRBJ2-7|NA|NA
TGTGCCAGCAGCTCCAACGGGCGGGGCTCCAAAGAGCAGTACTTC
CASSSNGRGSKEQYF
>TRBV30|TRBJ1-5|TRBD1|few
TGTGCCTGGAGTCCTGGACAGGGAGGTCAGCCCCAGCATTTT
CAWSPGQGGQPQHF
>TRBV9|TRBJ2-3|TRBD1|NA
TGTGCCAGCAGCGTAGAGGGACAGTCTAGCACAGATACGCAGTATTTT
CASSVEGQSSTDTQYF
>TRBV30|TRBJ2-6|TRBD1|once
TGTGCCTGGAGTAGACAGGGGATTTTATCTGGGGCCAACGTCCTGACTTTC
CAWSRQGILSGANVLTF
>TRBV21-1|TRBJ1-1|NA|few
TGTGCCAGCAGCAATCCCCCCCGACAGGGGGCGCGGACTGAAGCTTTCTTT
CASSNPPRQGARTEAFF
>TRBV4-1|TRBJ2-7|NA|NA
TGCGCCAGCAGCCAAGAAATTGGCAGGGGAGACGAGCAGTACTTC
CASSQEIGRGDEQYF
>TRBV19|TRBJ2-1|TRBD1|NA
TGTGCCAGCCGGGACAGGAGTTACAATGAGCAGTTCTTC
CASRDRSYNEQFF
>TRBV28|TRBJ1-1|TRBD1|NA
TGTGCCAGCAGCGACAGGGTCAAAGCTTTCTTT
CASSDRVKAFF
>TRBV19|TRBJ1-1|NA|NA
TGTGCCAGTAGTTCGTATGAGGGATTGAGCACTGAAGCTTTCTTT
CASSSYEGLSTEAFF
>TRBV7-3|TRBJ1-1|NA|NA
TGTGCCAGCAGCCTACATACGGGACAAGAAGCTTTCTTT
CASSLHTGQEAFF
>TRBV5-1|TRBJ2-7|TRBD2|NA
TGCGCCAGCAGCATGGGGGGAGGGGAGCAGTACTTC
CASSMGGGEQYF
>TRBV27|TRBJ2-7|NA|NA
TGTGCCAGCGGCCCCCCGGGTCTCTACGAGCAGTACTTC
CASGPPGLYEQYF
>TRBV5-4|TRBJ1-2|TRBD1|NA
TGTGCCAGCAGGCGACAGGGTATTAACTATGGCTACACCTTC
CASRRQGINYGYTF
>TRBV2|TRBJ1-5|TRBD1|NA
TGTGCCAGCAGTGCAGCCGACAGGGATCAGCCCCAGCATTTT
CASSAADRDQPQHF
>TRBV5-4|TRBJ2-1|TRBD1|NA
TGTGCCAGCAGCTTAAGGGACAGGGGGGACAATGAGCAGTTCTTC
CASSLRDRGDNEQFF
>TRBV5-1|TRBJ2-1|TRBD1|NA
TGCGCCAGCAGCACGGGACAGGGCGGCGAGCAGTTCTTC
CASSTGQGGEQFF
>TRBV6-5|TRBJ1-2|NA|NA
TGTGCCAGCACCAACGGGAGGGGGTGGGGCTACACCTTC
CASTNGRGWGYTF
>TRBV5-1|TRBJ1-4|NA|NA
TGCGCCAGCAGATATGCCGGGGCAACTAATGAAAAACTGTTTTTT
CASRYAGATNEKLFF
>TRBV6-2/TRBV6-3|TRBJ1-5|NA|NA
TGTGCCAGCAGCTTAGTTAGCAATCAGCCCCAGCATTTT
CASSLVSNQPQHF
>TRBV4-1|TRBJ2-7|NA|NA
TGCGCCAGCAGCCAAGCTAGTAACAGGGACTCCTACGAGCAGTACTTC
CASSQASNRDSYEQYF
>TRBV7-8|TRBJ1-3|TRBD1|few
TGTGCCAGCAGCCGCAGGGGGCTAGGAAACACCATATATTTT
CASSRRGLGNTIYF
>TRBV19|TRBJ2-1|NA|NA
TGTGCCAGTAGTATTGGAGGGTCCTACAATGAGCAGTTCTTC
CASSIGGSYNEQFF
>TRBV11-2|TRBJ1-4|TRBD1|NA
TGTGCCAGCAGCTCGGGGACAGGACGAAATGAAAAACTGTTTTTT
CASSSGTGRNEKLFF
>TRBV9|TRBJ2-1|TRBD2|NA
TGTGCCAGCAGCGTAGTCGGGACTAGCGGGGAAACAGAGGAGTTCTTC
CASSVVGTSGETEEFF
>TRBV5-1|TRBJ2-7|TRBD2|NA
TGCGCCAGCAGCTTCCGGGGACTAGCGGGAGGGAGCTCCTACGAGCAGTACTTC
CASSFRGLAGGSSYEQYF
>TRBV9|TRBJ2-6|TRBD1|NA
TGTGCCAGCAGCGCCCGGGGACAGGGGGCATATGGGGCCAACGTCCTGACTTTC
CASSARGQGAYGANVLTF
>TRBV7-3|TRBJ1-3|NA|NA
TGTGCCAGCAGCTTTATTGGGGGCCCGAGCTCTGGAAACACCATATATTTT
CASSFIGGPSSGNTIYF
>TRBV5-1|TRBJ1-1|NA|NA
TGCGCCAGCAGCTTCTCCGGCGGAGGGACTGAAGCTTTCTTT
CASSFSGGGTEAFF
>TRBV7-9|TRBJ2-7|TRBD2|few
TGTGCCACCGCTGGGACTAGCGGCTACGAGCAGTACTTC
CATAGTSGYEQYF
>TRBV6-5|TRBJ2-2|NA|NA
TGTGCCAGCAGGCGGCAGTTGAACACCGGGGAGCTGTTTTTT
CASRRQLNTGELFF